The 28 T cell receptor beta chains given below trace back to one sample, sequenced in a study. Each CDR3 protein gets one entry after TCRdb re-called the 5' RACE reads with MiXCR. The sample holds tens of thousands of distinct CDR3 sequences, 28% seen once. Material for sequencing was naive CD4+ T cells sorted from blood. As for subset: naive CD4+ T cells, CD4+CD45RA+CD25-. The receptors here all came from a female donor with breast cancer.

This clonotype was observed a handful of times. The chain links TRBV7-3 to TRBJ1-1; D may be TRBD1 (5 bases). Germline V gene sequence: CDR1 SGHTA, CDR2 FQGTGA. The CDR3 has 13 amino acids. V was cut by 5 bases and J by 5 bases, with 12 bases left in between. CDR3 sequence (DNA): TGTGCCAGCAGCCCCGGGACGGGGACTGAAGCTTTCTTT. It is translated as CASSPGTGTEAFF.

Of note for this clonotype: As the CDR3 is not closed by the conserved phenylalanine or tryptophan, this likely results from a read error. The chain couples TRBV20-1 to TRBJ2-5; D gene unclear. Germline CDR1 and CDR2: DFQATT and SNEGSKA (reference sequence). This CDR3 contains 11 residues. The V end lost 3 bases, the J end lost 1 base, and 3 bases lay between the germline ends. CDR3 DNA sequence: TGCAGTGCTAGCACCCAAGAGACCCAGTACTAC. Protein sequence: CSASTQETQYY.

The genes are TRBV20-1 and TRBJ2-5; 9 bases match TRBD1. Per the germline V gene, CDR1 is DFQATT and CDR2 is SNEGSKA (reference sequence). CDR3 size: 12 residues. CDR3 bases: TGCACAGGACAGGGGCAGATGGAGACCCAGTACTTC. It specifies CTGQGQMETQYF.

In its sample, this clonotype was seen once. The V and J genes are TRBV3-1 and TRBJ2-7, with 14 bases fitting TRBD2. J lost 3 bases, V lost 8 bases, and 6 bases had no gene match. The CDR3 covers 15 residues. In germline, CDR1 is LGHDT, CDR2 YNNKEL (reference sequence). This CDR3 reads CASVGLAGGSYEQYF. The CDR3 nucleotides read TGTGCCAGCGTAGGACTAGCGGGGGGCAGCTACGAGCAGTACTTC.

A remark on this clonotype: Its ends do not fully match the called genes, so a read error is possible. The rearrangement links TRBV30 to TRBJ2-5, with 11 bases identical to TRBD2. CDR3 length: 14 residues. Germline V CDR1 and CDR2: GTSNPN, SVGIG (reference sequence). CDR3 sequence (DNA): TGTACCTGGAGTGCTGGACTAGCGGGCGAGACCCAGTACTTC. Translating gives CTWSAGLAGETQYF.

In its sample, this clonotype was seen a few times. This chain links TRBV5-1 with TRBJ2-1, with 10 bases that match TRBD2. The CDR3 has 14 residues. Germline V gene data show CDR1 as SGHRS and CDR2 as YFSETQ. J gave up 8 bases and V 7 bases, and 9 bases lay outside the gene matches. CDR3 region: CASGSPSGGDEQFF. The CDR3 DNA follows: TGCGCCAGCGGCTCCCCTAGCGGGGGTGATGAGCAGTTCTTC.

The rearrangement links TRBV15 to TRBJ2-3; a possible D gene is TRBD1 (7 bases). Trimming removed 0 bases from V and 4 bases from J, with 14 bases in between. The CDR3 has 16 amino acids. Germline V gene data show CDR1 as LNHNV and CDR2 as YYDKDF (reference sequence). Here the CDR3 reads CATSRDPQGGPDTQYF. CDR3 coding DNA: TGTGCCACCAGCAGAGACCCCCAGGGGGGCCCAGATACGCAGTATTTT. The full variable domain, its missing parts supplied by reference TRBV15 and TRBJ2-3, is DAMVIQNPRYQVTQFGKPVTLSCSQTLNHNVMYWYQQKSSQAPKLLFHYYDKDFNNEADTPDNFQSRRPNTSFCFLDIRSPGLGDTAMYLCATSRDPQGGPDTQYFGPGTRLTVL.

The chain links TRBV5-1 to TRBJ1-2, with 7 bases identical to TRBD1. This CDR3 is 15 amino acids long. The V gene end was trimmed by 4 bases and the J gene end by 8 bases; junction bases not matched to a gene: 14. CDR1 is SGHRS and CDR2 is YFSETQ in the germline V gene. The CDR3 is CASSDKTGTKSGYTF. CDR3 in DNA: TGCGCCAGCAGCGACAAGACAGGGACCAAGTCCGGCTACACCTTC.

The rearrangement joins TRBV20-1 to TRBJ2-7; D perhaps matches TRBD2 (7 bases). Germline V gene lookup returns CDR1 DFQATT and CDR2 SNEGSKA (reference sequence). The V and J ends lost 3 bases and 6 bases respectively, with 15 bases between them. This CDR3 comprises 13 residues. CDR3 nucleotide sequence: TGCAGTGCTAGTGTTGAGGGAGGGGGCGAGCAGTACTTC. Translating it yields CSASVEGGGEQYF.

The V call is TRBV6-1, the J call TRBJ2-7, with D hard to call. CDR1 is MNHNS, CDR2 SASEGT, per germline. The CDR3 is 13 amino acids. Trimming stripped 4 bases from V and 3 bases from J, with 10 bases between. CDR3 DNA sequence: TGTGCCAGCAGTGGGCTAATCATCTACGAGCAGTACTTC. This gives the protein CASSGLIIYEQYF.

This sequence joins TRBV12-3 or TRBV12-4 and TRBJ2-3; D call uncertain. The V end was cut by 6 bases, the J end by 0 bases, with 10 bases between. The CDR3 is 14 amino acids. Written as DNA, the CDR3 is TGTGCCAGCAGCCTAAAACAGAGCACAGATACGCAGTATTTT. It codes for CASSLKQSTDTQYF.

This clonotype has only a few counts. This chain connects TRBV20-1 to TRBJ1-1, with 7 bases that match TRBD1. Trimming cost V 5 bases and J 1 base; bases outside gene matches: 4. Germline V lookup: CDR1 DFQATT, CDR2 SNEGSKA (reference sequence). CDR3 length: 13 residues. The CDR3 nucleotides read TGCAGTGCTTTGGGACAGCCGAACACTGAAGCTTTCTTT. This translates into CSALGQPNTEAFF.

Turning to this clonotype: The germline gene is not matched at one end of the junction; a read error may be the cause. The V gene is TRBV30, the J gene TRBJ1-1, with D perhaps TRBD1 (6 bases). Per germline, CDR1 GTSNPN and CDR2 SVGIG (reference sequence). The CDR3 covers 15 residues. DNA of the CDR3: TGCGCCTGGAGCCCAGGGGCCTTGGAGAACACTGAAGCTTTCTTT. Translation gives CAWSPGALENTEAFF. Looking up the rest from reference TRBV30 and TRBJ1-1 gives the full variable domain: SQTIHQWPATLVQPVGSPLSLECTVEGTSNPNLYWYRQAAGRGLQLLFYSVGIGQISSEVPQNLSASRPQDRQFILSSKKLLLSDSGFYLCAWSPGALENTEAFFGQGTRLTVV.

In regard to this clonotype: The junction and the germline gene differ at one end; a read error may be behind it. The chain uses TRBV11-2 and TRBJ2-7, with D uncertain. The length of the CDR3 is 14 residues. Per germline, CDR1 SGHAT and CDR2 FQNNGV. Written as DNA, the CDR3 is TGTGCCAGCAGCTTGGAGCGAGACGCTTACGAGCAGTACTTT. This gives the protein CASSLERDAYEQYF.

The chain couples TRBV7-2 to TRBJ2-7; D unclear. Trimming took 3 bases from V and 4 from J, leaving 7 bases between them. Germline CDR1 is SGHTA and CDR2 is FQGNSA. CDR3 length: 12 residues. The CDR3: CASSFLGYEQYF. The CDR3 bases are TGTGCCAGCAGCTTCCTAGGGTACGAGCAGTACTTC.

This clonotype was seen a handful of times. The gene calls are TRBV5-1 and TRBJ1-2; 9 bases are a match to TRBD1. Germline assignment: CDR1 SGHRS and CDR2 YFSETQ. This CDR3 region has 16 residues. V dropped 0 bases and J dropped 4; count of bases not matched to a gene: 7. CDR3 coding DNA: TGCGCCAGCAGCTTGGCAGGGACAGGGATCTTCTATGGCTACACCTTC. This gives the protein CASSLAGTGIFYGYTF.

This sequence joins TRBV12-3 or TRBV12-4 and TRBJ1-5; no definite D call. V lost 5 bases and J 3 bases, leaving 14 bases between the germline ends. The CDR3 runs to 15 residues. CDR3 region: CASSRQAANNQPQHF. The CDR3 DNA sequence: TGTGCCAGCAGTCGTCAGGCGGCCAACAATCAGCCCCAGCATTTT.

The V call is TRBV5-1, the J call TRBJ2-5; D might be TRBD2 (6 bases). Germline CDR1 SGHRS, CDR2 YFSETQ. The CDR3 runs to 12 residues. Trimming took off 8 bases at V and 3 bases at J, with 11 bases between the two ends. CDR3 in amino acids: CASGGTEETQYF. Written as DNA, the CDR3 is TGCGCCAGTGGCGGGACTGAAGAGACCCAGTACTTC.

This chain links TRBV12-3 or TRBV12-4 with TRBJ2-5; D might be TRBD1 or TRBD2, each matching 5 bases. The CDR3 has 15 residues. With 4 bases removed from V and 9 bases from J, the gap between germline ends came to 21 bases. The CDR3 spells CASSWGRRQQEAQYF. The CDR3 DNA reads as TGTGCCAGCAGTTGGGGACGCCGACAGCAGGAGGCCCAGTACTTC.

Only a few counts were recorded for this clonotype. The rearrangement joins TRBV5-1 to TRBJ2-6; D is unresolved. This CDR3 comprises 14 residues. Trimming stripped 0 bases from V and 0 bases from J, with 1 base between. CDR1 and CDR2 from the germline V gene are SGHRS and YFSETQ. The CDR3 loop is CASSLVSGANVLTF. The CDR3 coding sequence is TGCGCCAGCAGCTTGGTCTCTGGGGCCAACGTCCTGACTTTC. The entire variable domain, with the rest obtained from reference TRBV5-1 and TRBJ2-6, is as follows: KAGVTQTPRYLIKTRGQQVTLSCSPISGHRSVSWYQQTPGQGLQFLFEYFSETQRNKGNFPGRFSGRQFSNSRSEMNVSTLELGDSALYLCASSLVSGANVLTFGAGSRLTVL.

The chain carries TRBV12-3 or TRBV12-4 and TRBJ1-1; 7 bases fit TRBD1. V shed 5 bases and J 0 bases; nucleotides not matched to a gene: 6. This CDR3 has 15 residues. The CDR3 is CASSPGQSMNTEAFF. The CDR3 bases are TGTGCCAGCAGTCCGGGACAGAGCATGAACACTGAAGCTTTCTTT.

This clonotype was counted at least ten times. The rearrangement joins TRBV6-2 or TRBV6-3 to TRBJ1-2, with 7 bases fitting TRBD1. Germline V gene lookup returns CDR1 MNHEY and CDR2 SVGEGT. The V and J ends lost 2 bases and 8 bases, in that order; junction bases with no gene match: 5. The CDR3 sequence is 13 residues long. This CDR3 reads CASSYTGDGGYTF. The CDR3, as DNA: TGTGCCAGCAGTTACACAGGGGATGGAGGCTACACCTTC.

This clonotype was found a few times. The V and J genes are TRBV11-2 and TRBJ2-7; no clear D gene. The germline CDR1 and CDR2 sequences are SGHAT and FQNNGV. The CDR3 covers 15 residues. With 3 bases removed from V and 2 bases from J, the gap between germline ends came to 14 bases. The CDR3 bases are TGTGCCAGCAGCTTGCGACTGTCAGGCCCCTACGAGCAGTACTTC. Translating it yields CASSLRLSGPYEQYF.

This clonotype occurred a few times. The chain employs TRBV20-1 and TRBJ1-1, with 8 bases fitting TRBD1. V shed 2 bases, J shed 4 bases, and the junction held 9 bases outside the gene matches. The CDR3 spans 15 residues. Germline V gives CDR1 DFQATT, CDR2 SNEGSKA (reference sequence). CDR3 residues: CSARSRQGLGTEAFF. CDR3 nucleotide sequence: TGCAGTGCTAGATCCCGACAGGGGTTGGGCACTGAAGCTTTCTTT.

This clonotype was seen more than once but under ten times. The V call is TRBV6-6, the J call TRBJ1-2; the match to TRBD1 covers 8 bases. This CDR3 is built from 16 residues. Germline loops: CDR1 MNHNY, CDR2 SVGAGI (reference sequence). V trimming: 4 bases; J trimming: 1 base; junction bases outside the gene matches: 8. The CDR3 spells CASSSFDRGDNYGYTF. In nucleotides, the CDR3 is TGTGCCAGCAGTTCTTTCGACAGGGGCGATAACTATGGCTACACCTTC.

This clonotype was seen more than once but under ten times. The chain employs TRBV12-3 or TRBV12-4 and TRBJ1-5; no reliable D call. Trimming left V 6 bases short and J 3 bases short, with 9 bases between. The CDR3 consists of 13 residues. CDR3 sequence reads: CASSWVYNQPQHF. In DNA form, the CDR3 reads TGTGCCAGCAGCTGGGTTTACAATCAGCCCCAGCATTTT.

V is TRBV4-3 and J is TRBJ1-3; 9 bases are a match to TRBD1. V dropped 0 bases and J dropped 2; count of bases not matched to a gene: 2. The germline gives CDR1 LGHNA, CDR2 YSLEER. The CDR3 has 16 residues. CDR3 region: CASSQERTGAGNTIYF. CDR3 sequence (DNA): TGCGCCAGCAGCCAAGAAAGGACAGGGGCTGGAAACACCATATATTTT.

The chain links TRBV13 to TRBJ1-1; D is unclear. The CDR3 is 17 amino acids. CDR1 PRHDT and CDR2 FYEKMQ come from the germline V gene (reference sequence). V shed 5 bases and J shed 1 base, with 20 bases lying between them. As DNA, the CDR3 is TGTGCCAGCAGCCCCATTGCAAGGGCTGATCGGAACACTGAAGCTTTCTTT. Its protein product is CASSPIARADRNTEAFF.